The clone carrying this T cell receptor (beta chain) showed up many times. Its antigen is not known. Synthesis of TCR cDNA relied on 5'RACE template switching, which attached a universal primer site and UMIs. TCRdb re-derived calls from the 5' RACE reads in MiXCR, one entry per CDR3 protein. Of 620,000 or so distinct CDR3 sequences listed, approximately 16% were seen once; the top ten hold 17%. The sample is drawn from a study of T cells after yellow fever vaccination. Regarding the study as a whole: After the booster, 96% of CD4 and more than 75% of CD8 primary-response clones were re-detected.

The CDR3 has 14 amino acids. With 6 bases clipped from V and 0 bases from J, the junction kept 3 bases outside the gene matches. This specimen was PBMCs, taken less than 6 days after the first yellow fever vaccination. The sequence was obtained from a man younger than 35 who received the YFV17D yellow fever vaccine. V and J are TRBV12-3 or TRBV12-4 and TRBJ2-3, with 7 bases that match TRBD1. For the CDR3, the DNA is TGTGCCAGCAGAGTGACAGGGAGCACAGATACGCAGTATTTT. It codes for CASRVTGSTDTQYF.